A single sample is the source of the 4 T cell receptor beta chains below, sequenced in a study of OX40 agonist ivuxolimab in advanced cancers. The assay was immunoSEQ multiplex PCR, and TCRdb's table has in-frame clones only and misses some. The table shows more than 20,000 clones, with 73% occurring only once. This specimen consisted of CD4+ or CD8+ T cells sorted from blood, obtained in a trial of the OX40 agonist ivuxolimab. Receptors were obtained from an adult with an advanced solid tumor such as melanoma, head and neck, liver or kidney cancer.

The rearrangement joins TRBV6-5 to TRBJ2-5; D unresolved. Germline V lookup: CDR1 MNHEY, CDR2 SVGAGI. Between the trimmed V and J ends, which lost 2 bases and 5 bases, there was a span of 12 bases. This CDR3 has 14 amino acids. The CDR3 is CASSYVGWAETQYF. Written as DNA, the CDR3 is TGTGCCAGCAGTTACGTCGGGTGGGCTGAGACCCAGTACTTC.

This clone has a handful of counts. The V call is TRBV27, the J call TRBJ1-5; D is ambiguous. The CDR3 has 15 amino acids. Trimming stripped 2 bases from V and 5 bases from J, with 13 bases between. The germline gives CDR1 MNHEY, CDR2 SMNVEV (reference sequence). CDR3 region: CASSLTVAKYQPQHF. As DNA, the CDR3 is TGTGCCAGCAGTTTAACAGTGGCCAAATATCAGCCCCAGCATTTT.

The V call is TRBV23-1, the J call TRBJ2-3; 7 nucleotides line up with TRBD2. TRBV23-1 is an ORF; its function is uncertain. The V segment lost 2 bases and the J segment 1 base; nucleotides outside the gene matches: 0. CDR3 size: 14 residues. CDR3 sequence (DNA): TGCGCCAGCAGTCAAGCGGGGGGCACAGATACGCAGTATTTT. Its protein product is CASSQAGGTDTQYF.

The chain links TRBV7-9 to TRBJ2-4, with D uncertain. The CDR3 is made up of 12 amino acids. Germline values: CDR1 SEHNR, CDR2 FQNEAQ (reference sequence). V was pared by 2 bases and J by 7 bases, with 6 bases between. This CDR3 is CASSLMDNIQYF. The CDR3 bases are TGTGCCAGCAGCTTAATGGATAACATTCAGTACTTC.